Described below is a single T cell receptor (beta chain) sequence and its context. The data belong to a study of CD8 T cells in Susac syndrome. Random hexamers were used to reverse transcribe roughly 0.5 to 1 ug of RNA. Via MiXCR, TCRdb re-called the immunoSEQ multiplex PCR reads, giving one row per CDR3 protein. The data contain 65,000 to 75,000 distinct CDR3 sequences, roughly 94% of them singletons. V was clipped by 1 base and J by 0 bases, with 11 bases between them. The CDR3 has 15 amino acids. The germline gives CDR1 SGHDT, CDR2 YYEEEE. This TCR was sampled from a human donor in good health. This sequence joins TRBV5-6 and TRBJ2-7; D remains unclear. Sequencing was performed on CD8+ T cells from PBMCs. The chain's CDR3 is CASSLNGDLSYEQYF. The CDR3 DNA is TGTGCCAGCAGCTTGAACGGCGACCTCTCCTACGAGCAGTACTTC.